The 18 T cell receptor beta chains reported below all come from one sample, sequenced in a study of T cell responses to AZD1222 COVID-19 vaccine. The table came from immunoSEQ multiplex PCR; TCRdb's copy has only in-frame clones and leaves some out. The data show 75,000 to 100,000 clones, with 90% seen just once and about 28% held by the top ten. Here the sequenced sample was peripheral blood, taken on day 0 of AZD1222 vaccination. The receptors originated from an adult in good health.

The chain carries TRBV5-5 and TRBJ2-7; 10 bases are shared with TRBD1. CDR1 and CDR2 (germline): SGHKS, YYEKEE (reference sequence). The CDR3 runs 15 residues. With V trimmed by 4 bases and J by 3 bases, 7 bases remained unmatched. The CDR3 is CASSGSGTGDYEQYF. CDR3 coding DNA: TGTGCCAGCAGCGGTTCCGGGACAGGGGACTACGAGCAGTACTTC.

The chain couples TRBV6-5 to TRBJ2-7; D may correspond to TRBD1 or TRBD2 (5 bases each). V lost 2 bases, J lost 6 bases, and 11 bases lay in between. The CDR3 has 13 amino acids. Germline V gene lookup returns CDR1 MNHEY and CDR2 SVGAGI. The CDR3 nucleotides are TGTGCCAGCAGTTACCGCAGGGCGGGCGAGCAGTACTTC. It codes for CASSYRRAGEQYF.

The genes are TRBV7-3 and TRBJ2-1, with 7 nucleotides matching TRBD2. V lost 8 bases, J lost 5 bases, and 6 bases stayed unmatched. The length of the CDR3 is 13 residues. Germline assignment: CDR1 SGHTA and CDR2 FQGTGA. As DNA, the CDR3 is TGTGCCAGCCCCCGGGGGGAAAACAATGAGCAGTTCTTC. Translating gives CASPRGENNEQFF. Full variable domain (remainder filled in from reference TRBV7-3 and TRBJ2-1): GAGVSQTPSNKVTEKGKYVELRCDPISGHTALYWYRQSLGQGPEFLIYFQGTGAADDSGLPNDRFFAVRPEGSVSTLKIQRTERGDSAVYLCASPRGENNEQFFGPGTRLTVL.

The J gene is TRBJ2-7, the V gene TRBV11-2; D is unclear. The V gene's germline CDR1 is SGHAT and CDR2 FQNNGV. The CDR3 loop spans 15 amino acids. Trimming pared 0 bases from V and 4 bases from J, leaving 13 bases between. The CDR3 region has the DNA TGTGCCAGCAGCTTAGAGGGTAGGCGTAGGTACGAGCAGTACTTC. Translating gives CASSLEGRRRYEQYF.

This clone was seen only a few times. J is TRBJ1-1 and V is TRBV29-1, with D hard to call. The CDR3 totals 12 residues. Between the trimmed V and J ends, which lost 4 bases and 0 bases, there was a span of 6 bases. The germline CDR1 and CDR2 sequences are SQVTM and ANQGSEA. The CDR3 DNA sequence: TGCAGCGTTGCCAACTTGAACACTGAAGCTTTCTTT. Protein sequence: CSVANLNTEAFF.

J is TRBJ1-2 and V is TRBV4-3, with unresolved D. Germline assignment: CDR1 LGHNA and CDR2 YSLEER. V dropped 4 bases and J dropped 4 bases, with 13 bases sitting between them. CDR3 length: 14 amino acids. In DNA form, the CDR3 reads TGCGCCAGCAGCCCGAGTCAAGTTTCCTATGGCTACACCTTC. It is translated as CASSPSQVSYGYTF.

The chain recombines TRBV6-1 with TRBJ1-2, with no clear D. V dropped 3 bases and J dropped 5 bases, with 10 bases sitting between them. The CDR3 runs 13 residues. Germline V gene data show CDR1 as MNHNS and CDR2 as SASEGT. The CDR3 is CASSDTRDYGYTF. CDR3 in DNA: TGTGCCAGCAGTGATACTCGCGATTATGGCTACACCTTC.

The chain uses TRBV7-2 and TRBJ2-7, with D possibly being TRBD2 (5 bases). Trimming removed 4 bases at V and 2 bases at J, with 12 bases between. This CDR3 comprises 14 residues. Germline V gene lookup returns CDR1 SGHTA and CDR2 FQGNSA. CDR3 region: CASSSRSGTYEQYF. The CDR3 coding sequence is TGTGCCAGCAGCTCAAGATCCGGGACCTACGAGCAGTACTTC.

This rearrangement joins TRBV4-1 to TRBJ2-1; possible D gene TRBD1, 6 bases. Germline V gene data show CDR1 as MGHRA and CDR2 as YSYEKL. This CDR3 spans 15 amino acids. The V end was cut by 3 bases, the J end by 7 bases, with 16 bases between. DNA for the CDR3: TGCGCCAGCAGCCACCGGGACACGGCCGGGAATGAGCAGTTCTTC. This translates into CASSHRDTAGNEQFF.

The chain carries TRBV2 and TRBJ1-5, with 7 bases lining up with TRBD1. CDR3 length: 13 amino acids. In germline, CDR1 is SNHLY, CDR2 FYNNEI. V lost 6 bases and J lost 6; bases outside the gene matches: 5. CDR3 DNA: TGTGCCAGCAGCCAGGACAGGAGTCAGCCCCAGCATTTT. As protein: CASSQDRSQPQHF.

This clone was recorded a few times. V usage is TRBV15 and J usage is TRBJ2-1; no clear D gene. Trimming shortened V by 5 bases and J by 1 base, and 18 bases separated the two germline ends. Germline V lookup: CDR1 LNHNV, CDR2 YYDKDF (reference sequence). This CDR3 is built from 17 residues. The CDR3 sequence is CATSSATQLLSYNEQFF. The CDR3 DNA reads TGTGCCACCAGCTCGGCTACTCAACTACTTTCCTACAATGAGCAGTTCTTC.

This clone was observed a few times. The chain has TRBV9 and TRBJ2-2; D is unclear. Trimming took 2 bases from V and 6 from J, leaving 2 bases between them. The CDR3 covers 11 residues. The germline gives CDR1 SGDLS, CDR2 YYNGEE. The CDR3, as DNA: TGTGCCAGCAGCGTGTCCGGGGAGCTGTTTTTT. Its protein is CASSVSGELFF.

This clone was picked up a small number of times. The chain has TRBV6-5 and TRBJ2-7; D may match TRBD1 or TRBD2 (6 bases each). CDR1 and CDR2 from the germline V gene are MNHEY and SVGAGI. With 6 bases removed from V and 6 bases from J, the gap between germline ends came to 9 bases. This CDR3 region has 11 residues. The CDR3 loop is CASRTGAEQYF. The CDR3 DNA sequence: TGTGCCAGCAGGACGGGGGCCGAGCAGTACTTC.

CDR3 coding DNA: TGTGCCAGCAGCCCGCAGACCGGGGCGGGGGAGCAGTACTTC. Protein product: CASSPQTGAGEQYF. The gene calls are TRBV7-3 and TRBJ2-7, with D maybe TRBD2 (6 bases). The CDR3 has 14 residues. CDR1 is SGHTA, CDR2 FQGTGA, per germline. V gave up 5 bases and J gave up 7 bases, with 18 bases separating them.

The chain recombines TRBV28 with TRBJ2-7; 9 nucleotides agree with TRBD2. The germline gives CDR1 MDHEN, CDR2 SYDVKM. The J segment lost 3 bases and the V segment lost 3 bases, leaving 9 bases of the junction unmatched. The CDR3 sequence is 16 residues long. For the CDR3, the DNA is TGTGCCAGCAGTTTCCAAGCGGGAGGCTCCTACTACGAGCAGTACTTC. It encodes CASSFQAGGSYYEQYF.

The chain uses TRBV11-2 and TRBJ2-1, with 8 positions matching TRBD1. CDR3 length equals 15 residues. V shed 3 bases, J shed 6 bases, and the junction held 7 bases outside the gene matches. Germline assignment: CDR1 SGHAT and CDR2 FQNNGV. The CDR3 sequence is CASSLGQAGRNEQFF. CDR3 nucleotide sequence: TGTGCCAGCAGCTTGGGACAGGCGGGCCGCAATGAGCAGTTCTTC.

The chain recombines TRBV24-1 with TRBJ2-6, with D perhaps assigned TRBD1 or TRBD2 (5 bases each). V lost 4 bases to trimming and J lost 0 bases, with 15 bases between them. From germline, CDR1 is KGHDR and CDR2 SFDVKD. The CDR3 has 18 residues. The CDR3 loop is CATSDRGPSPSGANVLTF. DNA for the CDR3: TGTGCCACCAGTGACCGGGGCCCATCACCCTCTGGGGCCAACGTCCTGACTTTC.

The V gene is TRBV28, the J gene TRBJ2-1, with D possibly called TRBD1 or TRBD2 (5 bases each). The CDR3 runs to 15 residues. CDR1 and CDR2 (germline): MDHEN, SYDVKM. With 5 bases removed from V and 5 bases from J, the gap between germline ends came to 16 bases. The CDR3 loop is CASSRTGGPDNEQFF. CDR3 DNA: TGTGCCAGCAGTCGAACAGGAGGACCCGACAATGAGCAGTTCTTC.